The entry below describes one T cell receptor (beta chain). What it binds is not known. This record comes from a study of T cell responses to AZD1222 COVID-19 vaccine. The CDR3 contains 14 residues. CDR1 MNHNS and CDR2 SASEGT come from the germline V gene. V was pared by 2 bases and J by 5 bases, with 12 bases between. Assay used: immunoSEQ multiplex PCR; TCRdb lists only in-frame clones, some missing. The sample has about 120,000 clones; around 90% are singletons. Study-level points and caveats: Donors were largely white British and mainly female; clonal diversity was possibly underestimated.

The J gene is TRBJ1-2, the V gene TRBV6-1; D is ambiguous. Sequencing used peripheral blood, obtained 28 days after the second AZD1222 dose. The receptor was isolated from an adult who received the AZD1222 COVID-19 vaccine. CDR3 sequence (DNA): TGTGCCAGCAGTGAACGCGAGGGAGATTATGGCTACACCTTC. Translated, it gives CASSEREGDYGYTF.